These 22 T cell receptor beta chains share one sample of origin, sequenced in a study of Ad26.COV2.S vaccination and SARS-CoV-2 variants. Treatment given: roughly 20 received Ad26.COV2.S at low or high dose, single or two shots; about five received placebo; per-sample allocation not given. The samples date from day 63 after the first vaccine or placebo injection. Data came from immunoSEQ multiplex PCR; TCRdb stores just in-frame clones and leaves some out. The sample includes around 270,000 clones, around 85% seen only once; the top ten take just under 3%. The specimen was peripheral blood, collected in a trial of Ad26.COV2.S vaccine versus placebo. The receptors stem from a person aged 18 to 65 who received the Ad26.COV2.S COVID-19 vaccine or a placebo.

The chain is built from TRBV7-9 and TRBJ1-2, with D hard to call. This CDR3 comprises 12 residues. The V end was cut by 4 bases, the J end by 0 bases, with 3 bases between. Germline CDR1 SEHNR, CDR2 FQNEAQ (reference sequence). The CDR3 nucleotides are TGTGCCAGCAGCTCGCCTAACTATGGCTACACCTTC. It translates to CASSSPNYGYTF.

CDR3 in amino acids: CASSKVSSLLEQYV. Written as DNA, the CDR3 is TGTGCCAGCAGCAAAGTATCAAGTCTTCTGGAGCAGTACGTC. The rearrangement links TRBV21-1 to TRBJ2-7. TRBV21-1 is tagged as a pseudogene. This CDR3 spans 14 amino acids.

The J gene is TRBJ2-1, the V gene TRBV11-3; TRBD2 matches 9 bases. The V gene end was trimmed by 0 bases and the J gene end by 9 bases; junction bases not matched to a gene: 6. From germline, CDR1 is SGHNT and CDR2 YENEEA. The CDR3 is 15 residues long. The CDR3 spells CASSLESREGSEQFF. CDR3 sequence (DNA): TGTGCCAGCAGCTTAGAGTCGCGGGAGGGTAGTGAGCAGTTCTTC.

The gene calls are TRBV9 and TRBJ1-2, with D possibly TRBD1 on 5 matching bases. The CDR3 spans 13 residues. The V gene lost 0 bases and the J gene lost 5 bases, with 8 bases spanning the gap. CDR1 SGDLS and CDR2 YYNGEE come from the germline V gene. The CDR3 is CASSVGPGYGYTF. DNA of the CDR3: TGTGCCAGCAGCGTAGGACCAGGGTATGGCTACACCTTC.

The chain carries TRBV19 and TRBJ2-1, with D perhaps TRBD2 (5 bases). Per the germline V gene, CDR1 is LNHDA and CDR2 is SQIVND (reference sequence). V was clipped by 0 bases and J by 1 base, with 10 bases between them. This CDR3 has 16 residues. CDR3 residues: CASSIDPRGSYNEQFF. The CDR3 DNA reads as TGTGCCAGTAGTATAGATCCCCGCGGGTCCTACAATGAGCAGTTCTTC.

The gene calls are TRBV2 and TRBJ1-5, with 8 bases identical to TRBD1. The CDR3 runs 15 residues. Germline CDR1 and CDR2: SNHLY and FYNNEI. Trimming took 6 bases from V and 3 from J; bases not matched to a gene: 7. The CDR3 is CASSGGQAINQPQHF. For the CDR3, the DNA is TGTGCCAGCAGCGGGGGACAGGCGATCAATCAGCCCCAGCATTTT.

The chain uses TRBV11-2 and TRBJ2-5; 12 bases fit TRBD2. The CDR3 contains 17 residues. Germline loops: CDR1 SGHAT, CDR2 FQNNGV. The V and J ends lost 1 base and 3 bases, in that order; junction bases with no gene match: 6. CDR3 sequence reads: CASSLVGSSGREETQYF. CDR3 DNA sequence: TGTGCCAGCAGCTTAGTAGGATCTAGCGGGAGGGAAGAGACCCAGTACTTC.

The gene calls are TRBV30 and TRBJ2-7; D ambiguous. The germline gives CDR1 GTSNPN, CDR2 SVGIG (reference sequence). The CDR3 loop spans 11 amino acids. V lost 1 base, J lost 3 bases, and 4 bases lay in between. Written as DNA, the CDR3 is TGTGCCTGGAGTGAGATCTACGAGCAGTACTTC. Protein sequence: CAWSEIYEQYF. The entire variable domain, with the rest obtained from reference TRBV30 and TRBJ2-7, is as follows: SQTIHQWPATLVQPVGSPLSLECTVEGTSNPNLYWYRQAAGRGLQLLFYSVGIGQISSEVPQNLSASRPQDRQFILSSKKLLLSDSGFYLCAWSEIYEQYFGPGTRLTVT.

The rearrangement uses TRBV6-2 or TRBV6-3 and TRBJ1-5; perhaps TRBD1 as D (5 bases). The germline CDR1 and CDR2 sequences are MNHEY and SVGEGT. V was shortened by 1 base and J by 4 bases, with 14 bases between the two germline ends. There are 16 residues in the CDR3. As DNA, the CDR3 is TGTGCCAGCAGTTACTTAGGGGCAGGGTATAATCAGCCCCAGCATTTT. Translated: CASSYLGAGYNQPQHF.

V gene TRBV6-5 combines with J gene TRBJ1-1; maybe TRBD1 (6 bases). Between the trimmed V and J ends, which lost 8 bases and 2 bases, there was a span of 15 bases. Germline V CDR1 and CDR2: MNHEY, SVGAGI. The CDR3 contains 14 residues. CDR3 DNA: TGTGCCAGCCTAATCGATGGGGGCAACACTGAAGCTTTCTTT. Its protein is CASLIDGGNTEAFF.

The chain carries TRBV6-2 or TRBV6-3 and TRBJ1-5; D may be TRBD1 (5 bases). The CDR3 extends over 15 amino acids. Trimming shortened V by 0 bases and J by 7 bases, and 13 bases separated the two germline ends. Germline V gene lookup returns CDR1 MNHEY and CDR2 SVGEGT. Written as DNA, the CDR3 is TGTGCCAGCAGTTACTCGCTAGGGGCGAGGCAGCCCCAGCATTTT. Its translation is CASSYSLGARQPQHF.

J is TRBJ2-2 and V is TRBV14; D unclear. CDR1 and CDR2 from the germline V gene are SGHDN and FVKESK. The CDR3 length is 14 residues. V was trimmed by 2 bases and J by 6 bases, leaving 10 bases between them. The chain's CDR3 is CASSQPPRPGELFF. The CDR3 region has the DNA TGTGCCAGCAGCCAACCGCCCAGACCCGGGGAGCTGTTTTTT.

The chain joins TRBV25-1 to TRBJ2-2, with 8 bases that match TRBD1. CDR3 length: 15 amino acids. Trimming removed 8 bases from V and 1 base from J; junction bases left unmatched: 6. From germline, CDR1 is MGHDK and CDR2 SYGVNS. CDR3 loop: CASALGTGNTGELFF. The CDR3 DNA follows: TGTGCCAGCGCCCTCGGGACAGGGAACACCGGGGAGCTGTTTTTT.

The chain employs TRBV5-1 and TRBJ1-1; possibly TRBD1 for D (5 bases). V lost 1 base, J lost 2 bases, and 9 bases lay in between. The CDR3 spans 14 residues. The germline gives CDR1 SGHRS, CDR2 YFSETQ. DNA for the CDR3: TGCGCCAGCAGCTTGTCTAGGGGTAACACTGAAGCTTTCTTT. This translates into CASSLSRGNTEAFF. The complete variable domain, with remaining parts taken from reference TRBV5-1 and TRBJ1-1, reads KAGVTQTPRYLIKTRGQQVTLSCSPISGHRSVSWYQQTPGQGLQFLFEYFSETQRNKGNFPGRFSGRQFSNSRSEMNVSTLELGDSALYLCASSLSRGNTEAFFGQGTRLTVV.

The chain joins TRBV3-1 (or the pseudogene TRBV3-2) to TRBJ2-3; TRBD2 agrees at 9 bases. V gave up 0 bases and J gave up 1 base; unmatched junction bases: 5. The CDR3 runs 17 residues. Germline V lookup: CDR1 LGHDT, CDR2 YNNKEL (reference sequence). The CDR3 here is CASSQDRREGRTDTQYF. The CDR3 region has the DNA TGTGCCAGCAGCCAAGATCGGCGGGAGGGTCGCACAGATACGCAGTATTTT.

The V and J genes are TRBV5-1 and TRBJ2-2; TRBD2 agrees at 7 bases. This CDR3 is 16 amino acids long. Germline V gene sequence: CDR1 SGHRS, CDR2 YFSETQ. After removal of 8 bases from V and 2 bases from J, the junction contained 12 bases not matched to a gene. The CDR3 here is CARGTIKTSNTGELFF. CDR3 in DNA: TGCGCCAGGGGGACTATTAAGACCTCCAACACCGGGGAGCTGTTTTTT.

This chain connects TRBV5-1 to TRBJ2-1, with 12 bases that match TRBD2. V lost 7 bases, J lost 3 bases, and 5 bases stayed unmatched. CDR3 length: 15 residues. CDR1 and CDR2 (germline): SGHRS, YFSETQ. The CDR3 DNA reads TGCGCCAGCGGACCACTAGCGGGAGGCTACAATGAGCAGTTCTTC. Protein product: CASGPLAGGYNEQFF.

The chain combines TRBV23-1 with TRBJ1-2, with a possible D match to TRBD1 (5 bases). TRBV23-1 is given ORF status, its function remaining uncertain. The CDR3 covers 14 residues. Trimming shortened V by 7 bases and J by 2 bases, and 14 bases separated the two germline ends. The CDR3 region has the DNA TGCGCCAGCACCCGGGGACGGGAGAACTATGGCTACACCTTC. Amino acids: CASTRGRENYGYTF.

The V call is TRBV7-9, the J call TRBJ2-7; TRBD2 matches at 9 bases. Germline CDR1 is SEHNR and CDR2 is FQNEAQ (reference sequence). J lost 7 bases, V lost 5 bases, and 9 bases had no gene match. The CDR3 consists of 14 residues. Here the CDR3 reads CASSEGGGAREQYF. The CDR3, as DNA: TGTGCCAGCAGCGAGGGCGGGGGGGCTAGAGAGCAGTACTTC.

V usage is TRBV5-6 and J usage is TRBJ2-1; 10 nucleotides agree with TRBD2. CDR1 is SGHDT and CDR2 is YYEEEE in the germline V gene. CDR3 length equals 16 residues. Unmatched junction bases numbered 8, after V lost 0 bases and J lost 8 bases. The CDR3 region has the DNA TGTGCCAGCAGCTTGGCCGGTAGCGGGGGGAGGTATGAGCAGTTCTTC. Protein sequence: CASSLAGSGGRYEQFF.

The chain employs TRBV24-1 and TRBJ2-1, with a possible D match to TRBD1 (8 bases). The CDR3 spans 17 residues. Germline V gene lookup returns CDR1 KGHDR and CDR2 SFDVKD. V lost 3 bases, J lost 6 bases, and 20 bases lay in between. This chain's CDR3 is CATSDPEKTGEGNEQFF. The CDR3 DNA follows: TGTGCCACCAGTGATCCTGAGAAGACAGGGGAGGGCAATGAGCAGTTCTTC.

This chain links TRBV27 with TRBJ2-3; a possible D gene is TRBD2 (6 bases). CDR3 size: 13 residues. V was cut by 4 bases and J by 4 bases, with 9 bases left in between. Germline CDR1 is MNHEY and CDR2 is SMNVEV (reference sequence). CDR3 DNA: TGTGCCAGCAGTTGGACGGGAGCAGATACGCAGTATTTT. Encoded protein: CASSWTGADTQYF.